The rows below give T cell receptor beta chains drawn from one sample of a study of regulatory T cells in long-lasting Graves disease. Each CDR3 protein gets one entry after TCRdb re-called the multiplex PCR reads with MiXCR. The top ten hold approximately 12% of the sample, which has approximately 480,000 distinct CDR3 sequences, about 17% seen once. These data were likewise used in another study, on T cells in Graves' hyperthyroidism and ophthalmopathy.

The specimen was peripheral blood mononuclear cells (PBMCs), collected at new diagnosis, from a patient treated with antithyroid drugs. Receptors originate from a man in his forties with Graves disease. Both conserved end residues are part of each CDR3. Fields, in order: V gene, J gene, clone size, D gene, CDR3 protein, CDR3 DNA. D genes are given only for firm matches. Only part of the rows carry a size: once, few, many, or a class if the clone is expanded.

>TRBV11-2|TRBJ2-1|many|-
CASSPGTYYNEQFF
TGTGCCAGCAGCCCGGGGACCTATTACAATGAGCAGTTCTTC
>TRBV29-1|TRBJ1-1|few|-
CSVSNRGRAFF
TGCAGCGTCTCAAACCGGGGGAGGGCTTTCTTT
>TRBV20-1|TRBJ1-5|many|-
CSARVGGSNQPQHF
TGCAGTGCTAGAGTAGGCGGGAGCAATCAGCCCCAGCATTTT
>TRBV29-1|TRBJ1-1|few|-
CSVEVGRVAAFF
TGCAGCGTTGAGGTGGGTCGGGTAGCAGCTTTCTTT
>TRBV4-2|TRBJ2-3|many|-
CASSQWDVGSTDTQYF
TGTGCCAGCAGCCAGTGGGACGTAGGTAGCACAGATACGCAGTATTTT
>TRBV6-1|TRBJ2-6|many|-
CASSDGFRGSGANVLTF
TGTGCCAGCAGTGATGGATTTCGGGGGTCTGGGGCCAACGTCCTGACTTTC
>TRBV7-8|TRBJ2-7|many|TRBD2
CASSFASGMGYEQYF
TGTGCCAGCAGCTTCGCTAGCGGGATGGGTTACGAGCAGTACTTC
>TRBV15|TRBJ2-1|few|-
CATSRGRGYNEQFF
TGTGCCACCAGCAGAGGTAGGGGGTACAATGAGCAGTTCTTC
>TRBV11-2|TRBJ1-2|many|-
CASSSQTANYGYTF
TGTGCCAGCAGCTCCCAAACTGCTAACTATGGCTACACCTTC
>TRBV12-3/TRBV12-4|TRBJ1-5|few|-
CASSRRGNDWKPQHF
TGTGCCAGCAGTCGGCGCGGAAATGATTGGAAGCCCCAGCATTTT
>TRBV5-5|TRBJ2-3|many|TRBD2
CASSLARGRVTDTQYF
TGTGCCAGCAGCTTGGCCCGAGGGAGGGTCACAGATACGCAGTATTTT
>TRBV6-2/TRBV6-3|TRBJ1-2|few|TRBD1
CASSDRDGYTF
TGTGCCAGCAGTGACAGGGACGGCTACACCTTC
>TRBV24-1|TRBJ2-1|-|TRBD2
CATSDPLAGVDNEQFF
TGTGCCACCAGTGACCCCCTAGCGGGAGTTGACAATGAGCAGTTCTTC
>TRBV28|TRBJ1-4|many|-
CASSSGGINEKLFF
TGTGCCAGCAGCTCGGGCGGGATTAATGAAAAACTGTTTTTT
>TRBV4-1|TRBJ1-1|-|-
CASSTRDTSEAFF
TGCGCCAGCAGCACCCGGGACACTTCTGAAGCTTTCTTT
>TRBV2|TRBJ2-2|many|TRBD1
CASRGTEGGELFF
TGTGCCAGCAGGGGGACAGAAGGCGGGGAGCTGTTTTTT
>TRBV2|TRBJ2-7|many|-
CASSVYEQYF
TGTGCCAGCAGTGTCTACGAGCAGTACTTC
>TRBV14|TRBJ1-5|-|-
CASSPDGVLSQHF
TGTGCCAGCAGCCCGGACGGCGTACTGTCCCAGCATTTT
>TRBV20-1|TRBJ1-2|many|-
CSASRASGYTF
TGCAGTGCTAGCAGAGCGTCTGGCTACACCTTC
>TRBV12-3/TRBV12-4|TRBJ2-3|many|-
CASSWRGAADTQYF
TGTGCCAGCAGTTGGAGAGGGGCGGCAGATACGCAGTATTTT
>TRBV30|TRBJ2-7|many|-
CAWSFATNYEQYF
TGTGCCTGGAGTTTTGCCACAAACTACGAGCAGTACTTC
>TRBV12-3/TRBV12-4|TRBJ2-1|-|-
CASSFGGANEQFF
TGTGCCAGCAGTTTTGGGGGGGCCAATGAGCAGTTCTTC
>TRBV27|TRBJ2-3|many|TRBD2
CASSSDGRFADTQYF
TGTGCCAGCAGTTCCGACGGGAGGTTTGCAGATACGCAGTATTTT
>TRBV7-3|TRBJ1-3|many|-
CASSRGTGNTIYF
TGTGCCAGCAGCAGGGGAACTGGAAACACCATATATTTT
>TRBV27|TRBJ2-1|many|-
CASSPTDYPQYNEQFF
TGTGCCAGCAGTCCCACTGACTACCCACAGTACAATGAGCAGTTCTTC
>TRBV5-1|TRBJ2-7|many|-
CASSLASYSSYEQYF
TGCGCCAGCAGCTTGGCCAGTTACAGCTCCTACGAGCAGTACTTC
>TRBV28|TRBJ2-1|many|TRBD2
CASSFGTSGYNEQFF
TGTGCCAGCAGTTTTGGTACTAGCGGGTACAATGAGCAGTTCTTC
>TRBV7-8|TRBJ2-1|many|-
CASSYTRTGEQFF
TGTGCCAGCAGCTACACTAGGACGGGTGAGCAGTTCTTC
>TRBV7-9|TRBJ2-2|once|-
CASSLMGTYTGELFF
TGTGCCAGCAGCTTAATGGGCACATACACCGGGGAGCTGTTTTTT
>TRBV11-2|TRBJ2-7|many|TRBD2
CASSFPSGYEQYF
TGTGCCAGCAGCTTCCCTAGCGGCTACGAGCAGTACTTC
>TRBV28|TRBJ1-3|many|TRBD1
CASSSGQGSGNTIYF
TGTGCCAGCAGCTCCGGACAGGGCTCTGGAAACACCATATATTTT
>TRBV27|TRBJ2-7|many|-
CASSPTLFRDNKGEQYF
TGTGCCAGCAGTCCAACCCTCTTCCGGGACAATAAGGGGGAGCAGTACTTC
>TRBV6-1|TRBJ2-3|many|TRBD2
CASAPSRSGSTDTQYF
TGTGCCAGCGCACCAAGCCGTAGCGGGAGCACAGATACGCAGTATTTT
>TRBV11-3|TRBJ2-1|many|-
CASSLDAASVNEQFF
TGTGCCAGCAGCTTAGATGCGGCCTCGGTCAATGAGCAGTTCTTC
>TRBV3-1|TRBJ1-2|many|TRBD1
CASSQRDRGDGYTF
TGTGCCAGCAGCCAACGGGACAGGGGGGATGGCTACACCTTC
>TRBV20-1|TRBJ2-5|many|-
CSATGTSQETQYF
TGCAGTGCTACCGGGACAAGCCAAGAGACCCAGTACTTC
>TRBV18|TRBJ2-2|few|-
CASSPILVETGELFF
TGTGCCAGCTCACCAATCCTTGTAGAGACCGGGGAGCTGTTTTTT
>TRBV5-1|TRBJ2-3|many|-
CASSLDSSTDTQYF
TGCGCCAGCAGCTTGGACAGTAGCACAGATACGCAGTATTTT
>TRBV19|TRBJ2-1|few|TRBD2
CASRKPGLAAHNEQFF
TGTGCCAGTAGAAAACCGGGACTAGCGGCACACAATGAGCAGTTCTTC
>TRBV5-1|TRBJ2-2|few|-
CASSTHLDTGELFF
TGCGCCAGCAGCACCCACCTTGACACCGGGGAGCTGTTTTTT
>TRBV7-9|TRBJ1-5|-|-
CASSLTADAYSNQPQHF
TGTGCCAGCAGCTTAACCGCGGACGCCTATAGCAATCAGCCCCAGCATTTT
>TRBV20-1|TRBJ2-7|many|-
CSASRRSSSYEQYF
TGCAGTGCTAGTAGGCGGTCGAGCTCCTACGAGCAGTACTTC
>TRBV7-2|TRBJ2-7|-|-
CASSLEVSSYEQYF
TGTGCCAGCAGCTTAGAAGTCAGCTCCTACGAGCAGTACTTC
>TRBV5-1|TRBJ1-1|-|-
CASSRTGRANTEAFF
TGCGCCAGCAGCCGGACGGGCAGGGCGAACACTGAAGCTTTCTTT
>TRBV7-9|TRBJ2-2|few|-
CANGGSGNTGELFF
TGTGCCAACGGCGGTAGCGGTAATACCGGGGAGCTGTTTTTT
>TRBV12-3/TRBV12-4|TRBJ2-5|many|-
CASTRDNLGETQYF
TGTGCCAGCACCCGGGACAACCTAGGGGAGACCCAGTACTTC
>TRBV20-1|TRBJ1-6|many|TRBD1
CSARTGLKNSPLHF
TGCAGTGCGAGGACAGGGCTTAAGAATTCACCCCTCCACTTT